One sample yielded the 17 T cell receptor beta chains listed below, sequenced in a study of Ad26.COV2.S vaccination and SARS-CoV-2 variants. Measured with immunoSEQ multiplex PCR; TCRdb has only the in-frame clones, and not every one. This table has under 550,000 clones, approximately 90% appearing once. Treatment denoted: 15 to 20 received Ad26.COV2.S at low or high dose, single or two shots; five or six received placebo; per-sample allocation not given. Sampling took place 63 days after the first vaccine or placebo injection. This specimen was peripheral blood, taken in a trial of Ad26.COV2.S vaccine versus placebo. Receptors were obtained from a person between 18 and 65 years old who received the Ad26.COV2.S COVID-19 vaccine or a placebo.

The CDR3 loop reads CASSLGPGLAGGSDTQYF. The CDR3 DNA is TGTGCCAGCAGCTTAGGGCCGGGACTAGCGGGAGGGTCAGATACGCAGTATTTT. The chain joins TRBV7-8 to TRBJ2-3; 16 bases line up with TRBD2. Germline trimming cut 1 base from V and 4 bases from J; bases unmatched to any gene: 5. Germline CDR1 and CDR2: SGHVS and FQNEAQ. The CDR3 is 18 amino acids.

The CDR3 DNA follows: TGTGCCAGCAGCCAAGGCATACATGGCTACACCTTC. Protein: CASSQGIHGYTF. The chain has TRBV3-1 (or the pseudogene TRBV3-2) and TRBJ1-2; D is unresolved. The V gene's germline CDR1 is LGHDT and CDR2 YNNKEL (reference sequence). Trimming pared 1 base from V and 6 bases from J, leaving 6 bases between. The length of the CDR3 is 12 residues.

The chain is built from TRBV7-9 and TRBJ2-7; 11 bases agree with TRBD2. The CDR3 length is 15 residues. CDR1 SEHNR and CDR2 FQNEAQ come from the germline V gene (reference sequence). V was clipped by 6 bases and J by 2 bases; unmatched bases: 6. CDR3 in DNA: TGTGCCAGCAGTATCGGGACTAGCGGTCCCTACGAGCAGTACTTC. Its translation is CASSIGTSGPYEQYF.

This chain joins TRBV6-5 and TRBJ2-1; 8 bases line up with TRBD1. Unmatched junction bases numbered 2, after V lost 2 bases and J lost 8 bases. The CDR3 loop spans 13 amino acids. CDR1 and CDR2 (germline): MNHEY, SVGAGI. CDR3 nucleotides: TGTGCCAGCAGTTACACACAGGGGGATGAGCAGTTCTTC. Translating it yields CASSYTQGDEQFF.

The genes are TRBV6-5 and TRBJ1-1; no clear D gene. This CDR3 is built from 13 residues. CDR1 and CDR2 from the germline V gene are MNHEY and SVGAGI. Deletions cut 4 bases from V and 4 bases from J, with 10 bases between. The CDR3 here is CASSSVRSTEAFF. In nucleotides, the CDR3 is TGTGCCAGCAGTTCTGTGAGATCCACTGAAGCTTTCTTT.

V is TRBV6-5 and J is TRBJ1-2; TRBD1 is a possible D gene (5 bases). CDR1 is MNHEY and CDR2 is SVGAGI in the germline V gene. Trimming left V 2 bases short and J 6 bases short, with 13 bases between. The CDR3 has 14 amino acids. The CDR3 nucleotides are TGTGCCAGCAGTTACGCGGGGGATCCGGATGGCTACACCTTC. Protein sequence: CASSYAGDPDGYTF.

V is TRBV6-6 and J is TRBJ2-1; D might be TRBD1 or TRBD2, each matching 5 bases. Trimming pared 0 bases from V and 4 bases from J, leaving 10 bases between. Germline CDR1 reads MNHNY; CDR2 reads SVGAGI (reference sequence). The CDR3 has 15 amino acids. The CDR3 coding sequence is TGTGCCAGCAGTTACTCTAGGGACCCTTACAATGAGCAGTTCTTC. It encodes CASSYSRDPYNEQFF.

This clone was seen a single time. The sample carries other DNA sequences with the same CDR3. The rearrangement joins TRBV6-1 to TRBJ1-1; D is unresolved. V was shortened by 0 bases and J by 1 base, with 6 bases between the two germline ends. Germline V lookup: CDR1 MNHNS, CDR2 SASEGT. CDR3 length: 14 amino acids. The chain's CDR3 is CASSEAGRNTEAFF. The CDR3 coding sequence is TGTGCCAGCAGTGAAGCGGGTAGGAACACTGAAGCTTTCTTT.

J is TRBJ2-3 and V is TRBV7-2; TRBD2 might be the D (6 bases). The germline CDR1 and CDR2 sequences are SGHTA and FQGNSA. V lost 1 base and J lost 5, with 19 bases in between. The CDR3 is 17 residues long. The CDR3 spells CASSLDVGGMGLDTQYF. CDR3 coding DNA: TGTGCCAGCAGCTTAGATGTTGGCGGGATGGGCCTAGATACGCAGTATTTT.

V usage is TRBV5-4 and J usage is TRBJ1-2, with 8 bases fitting TRBD1. Germline V gene lookup returns CDR1 SGHNT and CDR2 YYREEE (reference sequence). Trimming took 2 bases from V and 1 from J; bases not matched to a gene: 7. The CDR3 consists of 16 residues. CDR3 amino acids: CASSLVGQEFNYGYTF. The CDR3 bases are TGTGCCAGCAGCTTAGTGGGACAGGAGTTTAACTATGGCTACACCTTC. Full variable domain (missing parts from reference TRBV5-4 and TRBJ1-2): ETGVTQSPTHLIKTRGQQVTLRCSSQSGHNTVSWYQQALGQGPQFIFQYYREEENGRGNFPPRFSGLQFPNYSSELNVNALELDDSALYLCASSLVGQEFNYGYTFGSGTRLTVV.

The chain recombines TRBV27 with TRBJ2-2, with 8 bases identical to TRBD2. Trimming removed 4 bases from V and 7 bases from J; junction bases left unmatched: 8. CDR1 and CDR2 (germline): MNHEY, SMNVEV (reference sequence). The CDR3 runs 15 residues. DNA of the CDR3: TGTGCCAGCAGTTCCACGGGAGGGCCGATCGGGGAGCTGTTTTTT. Its protein product is CASSSTGGPIGELFF.

The rearrangement joins TRBV28 to TRBJ2-2; 10 positions agree with TRBD2. This CDR3 has 16 residues. Unmatched junction bases numbered 7, after V lost 2 bases and J lost 7 bases. Germline CDR1 is MDHEN and CDR2 is SYDVKM. CDR3 amino acids: CASSLTSGTGDGELFF. CDR3 bases: TGTGCCAGCAGTTTAACTAGCGGGACGGGCGACGGGGAGCTGTTTTTT.

This chain joins TRBV30 and TRBJ2-2, with TRBD2 matching 8 bases. Germline CDR1 GTSNPN, CDR2 SVGIG (reference sequence). Unmatched junction bases numbered 8, after V lost 1 base and J lost 7 bases. This CDR3 is 15 amino acids long. CDR3: CAWSGLAGGHGELFF. DNA of the CDR3: TGTGCCTGGAGTGGTTTGGCGGGGGGCCACGGGGAGCTGTTTTTT.

This chain joins TRBV7-2 and TRBJ2-1; D is ambiguous. This CDR3 spans 14 amino acids. Germline loops: CDR1 SGHTA, CDR2 FQGNSA. The ends were cut back, 0 bases at V and 3 bases at J, with 6 bases in the middle. DNA of the CDR3: TGTGCCAGCAGCTTAGCGGACCACTACAATGAGCAGTTCTTC. Translated: CASSLADHYNEQFF. Complete variable domain (other parts from reference TRBV7-2 and TRBJ2-1): GAGVSQSPSNKVTEKGKDVELRCDPISGHTALYWYRQSLGQGLEFLIYFQGNSAPDKSGLPSDRFSAERTGGSVSTLTIQRTQQEDSAVYLCASSLADHYNEQFFGPGTRLTVL.

The genes are TRBV6-6 and TRBJ2-7; D is perhaps TRBD2 (5 bases). The germline V gene has CDR1 MNHNY and CDR2 SVGAGI (reference sequence). The CDR3 contains 13 residues. Trimming removed 8 bases at V and 3 bases at J, with 14 bases between. Here the CDR3 DNA reads TGTGCCAGCGAATCGTACGGGATCTACGAGCAGTACTTC. Translating gives CASESYGIYEQYF.

This sequence joins TRBV7-2 and TRBJ1-6; no clear D. Germline V gives CDR1 SGHTA, CDR2 FQGNSA. V lost 1 base, J lost 0 bases, and 10 bases lay in between. This CDR3 has 17 amino acids. CDR3 DNA sequence: TGTGCCAGCAGCTTAGAAGGCATGAGCTCCTATAATTCACCCCTCCACTTT. This encodes CASSLEGMSSYNSPLHF.

The chain couples TRBV5-1 to TRBJ1-3; 8 bases align to TRBD1. Germline-derived CDR1 and CDR2 are SGHRS and YFSETQ. The CDR3 runs to 16 residues. The junction had 6 bases not matched to a gene; V was cut back by 4 bases and J by 0 bases. CDR3 in amino acids: CASSPGQASSGNTIYF. CDR3 coding DNA: TGCGCCAGCAGCCCGGGACAGGCTTCCTCTGGAAACACCATATATTTT.